This T cell receptor beta chain was recorded in a study of blood T cell repertoires in COVID-19. Study information: PBMCs, B-cell-depleted T cells, or T cells provided the cDNA or gDNA that made up the material.

The data were produced by immunoSEQ multiplex PCR, yet TCRdb's version contains in-frame clones alone and is incomplete. This repertoire shows over 100,000 clones, around 90% found once; its top ten account for 3%. The TCR comes from a man aged 50 to 60 with active or convalescent COVID-19. Specimen: peripheral blood.

CDR3 amino acids: CSAEDRGRDTEAFF. The CDR3, as DNA: TGCAGCGCCGAAGACAGGGGGCGGGACACTGAAGCTTTCTTT. The chain recombines TRBV29-1 with TRBJ1-1; TRBD1 aligns across 10 bases. The trim removed 7 bases at V and 3 bases at J, leaving 8 bases unmatched. Germline CDR1 is SQVTM and CDR2 is ANQGSEA. The CDR3 runs to 14 residues.